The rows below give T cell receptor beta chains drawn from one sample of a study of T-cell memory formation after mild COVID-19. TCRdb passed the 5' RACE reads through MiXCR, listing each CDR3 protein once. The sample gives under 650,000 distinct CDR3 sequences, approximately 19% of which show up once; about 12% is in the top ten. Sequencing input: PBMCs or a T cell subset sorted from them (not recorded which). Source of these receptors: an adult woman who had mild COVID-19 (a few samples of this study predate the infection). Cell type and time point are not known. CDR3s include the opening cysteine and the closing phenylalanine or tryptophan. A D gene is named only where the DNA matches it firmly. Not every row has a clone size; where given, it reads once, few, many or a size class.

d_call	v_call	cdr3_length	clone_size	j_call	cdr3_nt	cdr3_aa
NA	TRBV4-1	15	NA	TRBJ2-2	TGCGCCAGCAGCCAAGGAATCGTGAACACCGGGGAGCTGTTTTTT	CASSQGIVNTGELFF
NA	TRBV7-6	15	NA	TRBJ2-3	TGTGCCAGCAGCTTAACGGGGGCCCCGGGCGATACGCAGTATTTT	CASSLTGAPGDTQYF
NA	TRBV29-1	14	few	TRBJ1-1	TGCAGCGTACGGAAATCGAGGGAGGACACTGAAGCTTTCTTT	CSVRKSREDTEAFF
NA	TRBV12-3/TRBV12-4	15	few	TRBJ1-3	TGTGCCAGCAGTTTAACAGCTCTCTCTGGAAACACCATATATTTT	CASSLTALSGNTIYF
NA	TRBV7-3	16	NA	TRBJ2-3	TGTGCCAGCAGCAATTCGAGCGGGTTAGCCACAGATACGCAGTATTTT	CASSNSSGLATDTQYF
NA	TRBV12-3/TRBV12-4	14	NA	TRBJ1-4	TGTGCCAGCACTCAGGGAGCGGGAAATGAAAAACTGTTTTTT	CASTQGAGNEKLFF
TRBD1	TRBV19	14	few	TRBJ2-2	TGTGCCAGTCGAACAGGGGGCGATCCCGGGGAGCTGTTTTTT	CASRTGGDPGELFF
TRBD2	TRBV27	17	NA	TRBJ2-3	TGTGCCAGCAGTATATCGGCTAGCGGGAGGGCCCCAGATACGCAGTATTTT	CASSISASGRAPDTQYF
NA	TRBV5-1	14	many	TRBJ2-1	TGCGCCAGCAGCTTGGACAAGGGGCCCAATGAGCAGTTCTTC	CASSLDKGPNEQFF
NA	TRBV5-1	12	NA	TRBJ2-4	TGCGCCAGCAGTTACGACCAAAACATTCAGTACTTC	CASSYDQNIQYF
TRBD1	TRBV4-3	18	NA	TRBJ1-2	TGCGCCAGCAGCCAAGATAGAGGGACAGGGGCCCTTGCCTATGGCTACACCTTC	CASSQDRGTGALAYGYTF
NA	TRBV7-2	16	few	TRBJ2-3	TGTGCCAGCAGCCCGGCGCGGGGGCCTGACACAGATACGCAGTATTTT	CASSPARGPDTDTQYF
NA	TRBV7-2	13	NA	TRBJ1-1	TGTGCCAGCGGCAGGAGGACGAACACTGAAGCTTTCTTT	CASGRRTNTEAFF
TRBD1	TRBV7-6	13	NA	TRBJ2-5	TGTGCCAGCACCCGGGACAGGGTGGAGACCCAGTACTTC	CASTRDRVETQYF
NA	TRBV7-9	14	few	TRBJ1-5	TGTGCCAGCAGCTCGAAGGGGGGTTTGGGACCCCAGCATTTT	CASSSKGGLGPQHF
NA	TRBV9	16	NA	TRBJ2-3	TGTGCCAGCAGCGGTCTTAGCGATCTTGGCACAGATACGCAGTATTTT	CASSGLSDLGTDTQYF